The clone carrying this T cell receptor (beta chain) was recorded only once. This likely reflects a read error, since a far larger clone is one base away. Germline V CDR1 and CDR2: MNHEY, SVGAGI. The CDR3 consists of 19 residues. Germline trimming cut 7 bases from V and 3 bases from J; bases unmatched to any gene: 22. The sample comes from a study of prognosis after radiotherapy for stage I lung cancer. Multiplex PCR in two rounds served to amplify TCR beta CDR3 from genomic DNA. Primers were specific to each TRBV and TRBJ gene in first-round PCR. The second PCR round used universal primers. TCRdb re-called the multiplex PCR reads with MiXCR, one entry per CDR3 protein. This sample has about 16,000 distinct CDR3 sequences; less than 40% occur once, and the top ten carry approximately 25%.

Specimen: PBMCs, collected before or after stereotactic body radiation therapy (not recorded which). This clonotype was sampled from a donor aged 50 or older with non-small cell lung cancer. The chain couples TRBV6-5 to TRBJ2-7, with 9 nucleotides matching TRBD2. In nucleotides, the CDR3 is TGTGCCAGCACTTGGACGGATGGGACTAGCCGGCTACCTAGCTACGAGCAGTACTTC. It yields the protein CASTWTDGTSRLPSYEQYF.